The next 19 T cell receptor beta chains were all read from a single sample in a study of blood T cell repertoires in COVID-19. TCRdb's table, derived via immunoSEQ multiplex PCR, lists solely in-frame clones and lacks some. Of about 140,000 clones in the sample, 70% to 90% were seen once. Sequences were obtained from peripheral blood. The receptors were sampled from a woman aged 80 or older with acute or convalescent COVID-19.

This chain connects TRBV3-1 (or the pseudogene TRBV3-2) to TRBJ1-2; TRBD1 is a possible D gene (6 bases). Germline assignment: CDR1 LGHDT and CDR2 YNNKEL (reference sequence). The CDR3 extends over 11 amino acids. Trimming cost V 5 bases and J 7 bases, with 8 bases left between them. Written as DNA, the CDR3 is TGTGCCAGCAGCGTAGGGGGTGGCTACACCTTC. It encodes CASSVGGGYTF.

The rearrangement links TRBV7-3 to TRBJ1-1, with D maybe TRBD1 (6 bases). Germline V gene data show CDR1 as SGHTA and CDR2 as FQGTGA. This CDR3 comprises 15 residues. Trimming stripped 4 bases from V and 1 base from J, with 13 bases between. This CDR3 is CASSSQGGGNTEAFF. CDR3 DNA: TGTGCCAGCAGCTCCCAGGGAGGGGGGAACACTGAAGCTTTCTTT.

The chain employs TRBV6-2 or TRBV6-3 and TRBJ1-1, with 11 nucleotides matching TRBD1. The CDR3 has 18 residues. Losses at the gene ends were 5 bases for V and 2 bases for J; bases not matched to a gene: 13. Germline CDR1 and CDR2: MNHEY and SVGEGT. CDR3 in DNA: TGTGCCAGCAGTAAAAGGACAGGGGGCGTCCGCTTTAACACTGAAGCTTTCTTT. The encoded protein is CASSKRTGGVRFNTEAFF.

The chain is built from TRBV3-1 (or the pseudogene TRBV3-2) and TRBJ1-2; possible D gene TRBD1, 5 bases. Trimming removed 4 bases at V and 2 bases at J, with 11 bases between. CDR1 LGHDT and CDR2 YNNKEL come from the germline V gene (reference sequence). The CDR3 is made up of 14 amino acids. The chain's CDR3 is CASSLGGVNYGYTF. CDR3 nucleotides: TGTGCCAGCAGCCTCGGGGGGGTGAACTATGGCTACACCTTC.

The count of this clone is one. The V gene is TRBV5-1, the J gene TRBJ1-1; D is uncertain. Germline CDR1 reads SGHRS; CDR2 reads YFSETQ. The V end lost 6 bases, the J end lost 0 bases, and 15 bases lay between the germline ends. CDR3 length: 15 residues. DNA of the CDR3: TGCGCCAGCAACCCCATAACGGGAATGAACACTGAAGCTTTCTTT. Encoded protein: CASNPITGMNTEAFF.

Note on this clone: This same CDR3 is encoded by further DNA sequences in the sample. The rearrangement links TRBV18 to TRBJ2-3; D not certain. The length of the CDR3 is 15 residues. CDR1 is KGHSH and CDR2 is LQKENI in the germline V gene. V was clipped by 1 base and J by 0 bases, with 8 bases between them. The CDR3 sequence: CASSPRQASTDTQYF. The CDR3 DNA reads as TGTGCCAGCTCACCACGGCAGGCGAGCACAGATACGCAGTATTTT.

This chain joins TRBV5-1 and TRBJ1-6; 7 bases are a match to TRBD1. There are 15 residues in the CDR3. CDR1 and CDR2 (germline): SGHRS, YFSETQ. Unmatched junction bases numbered 8, after V lost 4 bases and J lost 7 bases. CDR3 region: CASSHGVQGNSPLHF. CDR3 coding DNA: TGCGCCAGCAGCCACGGAGTACAGGGGAATTCACCCCTCCACTTT.

The V gene is TRBV4-1, the J gene TRBJ2-7; 8 bases match TRBD1. The CDR3 contains 15 residues. CDR1 and CDR2 from the germline V gene are MGHRA and YSYEKL. With V trimmed by 1 base and J by 2 bases, 4 bases remained unmatched. This CDR3 reads CASSQAGTGPYEQYF. The CDR3 region has the DNA TGCGCCAGCAGCCAAGCAGGGACAGGTCCCTACGAGCAGTACTTC.

The CDR3 bases are TGTGCCATCAGTGAGTCGGAGCTAGCGGGTCGGGAGACCCAGTACTTC. Its protein product is CAISESELAGRETQYF. The chain carries TRBV10-3 and TRBJ2-5; TRBD2 agrees at 8 bases. There are 16 residues in the CDR3. CDR1 is ENHRY, CDR2 SYGVKD, per germline. V trimming: 0 bases; J trimming: 5 bases; junction bases outside the gene matches: 8.

The CDR3 protein is CASSDRGSWTGELFF. Written as DNA, the CDR3 is TGTGCCAGCAGTGACAGGGGTTCCTGGACCGGGGAGCTGTTTTTT. This chain links TRBV25-1 with TRBJ2-2; D is perhaps TRBD1 (6 bases). The CDR3 spans 15 residues. V lost 3 bases and J lost 5, with 13 bases in between. Germline CDR1 MGHDK, CDR2 SYGVNS. Complete variable domain (other parts from reference TRBV25-1 and TRBJ2-2): EADIYQTPRYLVIGTGKKITLECSQTMGHDKMYWYQQDPGMELHLIHYSYGVNSTEKGDLSSESTVSRIRTEHFPLTLESARPSHTSQYLCASSDRGSWTGELFFGEGSRLTVL.

V is TRBV5-1 and J is TRBJ1-2, with D hard to call. The CDR3 loop spans 14 amino acids. Per germline, CDR1 SGHRS and CDR2 YFSETQ. The V end was cut by 0 bases, the J end by 2 bases, with 8 bases between. CDR3 DNA sequence: TGCGCCAGCAGCTTGGGACACCGAAACTATGGCTACACCTTC. This sequence encodes CASSLGHRNYGYTF.

The chain has TRBV5-1 and TRBJ1-2, with 7 bases fitting TRBD1. Germline CDR1 reads SGHRS; CDR2 reads YFSETQ. The CDR3 has 14 amino acids. Germline trimming cut 4 bases from V and 3 bases from J; bases unmatched to any gene: 6. This chain's CDR3 is CASSIGTAHYGYTF. CDR3 DNA sequence: TGCGCCAGCAGCATAGGGACAGCCCACTATGGCTACACCTTC.

This rearrangement joins TRBV6-1 to TRBJ1-4; TRBD1 matches at 7 bases. CDR3 length: 14 residues. The J segment lost 8 bases and the V segment lost 3 bases, leaving 6 bases of the junction unmatched. Germline CDR1 reads MNHNS; CDR2 reads SASEGT. The CDR3 loop is CASSDRGWYEKLFF. The CDR3 coding sequence is TGTGCCAGCAGTGACAGGGGGTGGTACGAAAAACTGTTTTTT.

The chain links TRBV19 to TRBJ1-5, with a possible D match to TRBD1 (5 bases). CDR3 length: 15 amino acids. V gave up 3 bases and J gave up 3 bases, with 12 bases separating them. CDR1 LNHDA and CDR2 SQIVND come from the germline V gene (reference sequence). The CDR3 nucleotides read TGTGCCAGTAGTATTCAAAGGGGATTCAATCAGCCCCAGCATTTT. This sequence encodes CASSIQRGFNQPQHF.

The V gene is TRBV2, the J gene TRBJ2-2; D remains ambiguous. Trimming shortened V by 7 bases and J by 7 bases, and 13 bases separated the two germline ends. This CDR3 contains 13 residues. Germline CDR1 SNHLY, CDR2 FYNNEI. The CDR3 reads CASKSTVVGELFF. The CDR3 DNA reads as TGTGCCAGCAAAAGTACAGTCGTCGGGGAGCTGTTTTTT.

The CDR3 loop is CASSKQGFSGNTIYF. The CDR3 DNA is TGTGCCAGCAGTAAACAGGGTTTCTCTGGAAACACCATATATTTT. The chain combines TRBV2 with TRBJ1-3; tentative D call: TRBD1 (6 bases). This CDR3 region has 15 residues. Per germline, CDR1 SNHLY and CDR2 FYNNEI. V was cut by 5 bases and J by 0 bases, with 11 bases left in between.

The V call is TRBV19, the J call TRBJ1-4; maybe TRBD1 (5 bases). Trimming took off 3 bases at V and 7 bases at J, with 6 bases between the two ends. Germline CDR1 and CDR2: LNHDA and SQIVND (reference sequence). CDR3 length: 12 amino acids. The CDR3 reads CASSITGEKLFF. CDR3 nucleotides: TGTGCCAGTAGTATCACAGGTGAAAAACTGTTTTTT.

The rearrangement joins TRBV5-1 to TRBJ2-7, with 10 bases fitting TRBD1. Germline CDR1 and CDR2: SGHRS and YFSETQ. The CDR3 loop spans 15 amino acids. The V and J ends lost 4 bases and 0 bases, in that order; junction bases with no gene match: 4. This CDR3 reads CASSPGQGSSYEQYF. For the CDR3, the DNA is TGCGCCAGCAGCCCGGGACAGGGGTCCTCCTACGAGCAGTACTTC.

A word on this clone: At one of its ends the junction is not consistent with the germline gene, which may arise from a read error. The rearrangement joins TRBV7-9 to TRBJ2-5; D is undetermined. The germline CDR1 and CDR2 sequences are SEHNR and FQNEAQ (reference sequence). The CDR3 sequence is 14 residues long. The CDR3 bases are TGTGCCAGCAGTTCTGACTCCCACCAGGAGACCCAGTACTTC. This encodes CASSSDSHQETQYF.